A selection of T cell receptor beta chains follows, all from one sample in a study of blood T cell repertoires in COVID-19. Clones were sequenced by immunoSEQ multiplex PCR, and TCRdb holds only the in-frame ones, with some missing. Here the sample spans around 300,000 clones, approximately 88% being singletons. Sequenced: PBMCs or T cells enriched from blood (not recorded which). The source is a woman aged 40 to 55 who had recovered from COVID-19. Both conserved end residues are part of each CDR3. The D gene is left open where the match is weak. Expanded clones get a size class; other rows say once, few or many, or leave the size out.

j_gene: TRBJ1-1; abundance: -; d_gene: -; v_gene: TRBV7-9; CDR3aa: CASNWGLNTEAFF; CDR3nt: TGTGCCAGCAACTGGGGGCTGAACACTGAAGCTTTCTTT
j_gene: TRBJ2-5; abundance: -; d_gene: TRBD2; v_gene: TRBV7-9; CDR3aa: CASSLSSGGPGETQYF; CDR3nt: TGTGCCAGCAGCCTTAGTTCGGGAGGGCCAGGGGAGACCCAGTACTTC
j_gene: TRBJ2-3; abundance: -; d_gene: -; v_gene: TRBV10-1; CDR3aa: CASSSGGGTDTQYF; CDR3nt: TGCGCCAGCAGTAGCGGAGGGGGCACAGATACGCAGTATTTT
j_gene: TRBJ1-6; abundance: -; d_gene: -; v_gene: TRBV6-1; CDR3aa: CASSEPNRNSPLHF; CDR3nt: TGTGCCAGCAGTGAACCCAACAGGAATTCACCCCTCCACTTT
j_gene: TRBJ1-2; abundance: -; d_gene: TRBD1; v_gene: TRBV6-2/TRBV6-3; CDR3aa: CASSYASMGQGNYGYTF; CDR3nt: TGTGCCAGCAGTTACGCGTCGATGGGACAGGGGAACTATGGCTACACCTTC
j_gene: TRBJ2-2; abundance: -; d_gene: -; v_gene: TRBV3-1/TRBV3-2; CDR3aa: CASTPAAGGELFF; CDR3nt: TGTGCCAGCACCCCGGCGGCCGGCGGGGAGCTGTTTTTT
j_gene: TRBJ1-5; abundance: -; d_gene: TRBD1; v_gene: TRBV7-3; CDR3aa: CASSLHFPGQGYNQPQHF; CDR3nt: TGTGCCAGCAGCTTACATTTTCCGGGACAGGGTTACAATCAGCCCCAGCATTTT
j_gene: TRBJ2-5; abundance: once; d_gene: -; v_gene: TRBV6-5; CDR3aa: CASSPLSVTETQYF; CDR3nt: TGTGCCAGCAGCCCCCTTTCGGTAACGGAGACCCAGTACTTC
j_gene: TRBJ2-1; abundance: -; d_gene: -; v_gene: TRBV5-4; CDR3aa: CASSLRTGYNEQFF; CDR3nt: TGTGCCAGCAGCTTGCGAACGGGATACAATGAGCAGTTCTTC
j_gene: TRBJ1-1; abundance: once; d_gene: -; v_gene: TRBV5-6; CDR3aa: CASKGRGNTEAFF; CDR3nt: TGTGCCAGCAAGGGCAGGGGCAACACTGAAGCTTTCTTT
j_gene: TRBJ2-6; abundance: -; d_gene: -; v_gene: TRBV7-3; CDR3aa: CASSLNGAGANVLTF; CDR3nt: TGTGCCAGCAGCTTAAACGGGGCTGGGGCCAACGTCCTGACTTTC
j_gene: TRBJ2-3; abundance: -; d_gene: -; v_gene: TRBV5-1; CDR3aa: CASSPQGGTDTQYF; CDR3nt: TGCGCCAGCAGCCCCCAGGGCGGCACAGATACGCAGTATTTT
j_gene: TRBJ2-1; abundance: -; d_gene: TRBD2; v_gene: TRBV14; CDR3aa: CASSQPGLVAVNEQFF; CDR3nt: TGTGCCAGCAGCCAACCGGGACTAGTCGCTGTCAATGAGCAGTTCTTC
j_gene: TRBJ2-4; abundance: -; d_gene: TRBD1; v_gene: TRBV7-9; CDR3aa: CASSSQGAKNIQYF; CDR3nt: TGTGCCAGCAGTTCACAGGGGGCGAAGAACATTCAGTACTTC
j_gene: TRBJ2-1; abundance: -; d_gene: -; v_gene: TRBV7-9; CDR3aa: CASSLGNSKQFF; CDR3nt: TGTGCCAGCAGCTTAGGCAACAGCAAGCAGTTCTTC
j_gene: TRBJ2-7; abundance: few; d_gene: TRBD1; v_gene: TRBV2; CDR3aa: CASSGLGQGNYEQYF; CDR3nt: TGTGCCAGCAGTGGATTAGGACAGGGGAATTACGAGCAGTACTTC
j_gene: TRBJ2-1; abundance: -; d_gene: TRBD1; v_gene: TRBV2; CDR3aa: CASSRDRVGNEQFF; CDR3nt: TGTGCCAGCAGCAGGGACAGGGTTGGGAATGAGCAGTTCTTC
j_gene: TRBJ1-2; abundance: -; d_gene: TRBD1; v_gene: TRBV4-1; CDR3aa: CASSQADRAGGYTF; CDR3nt: TGCGCCAGCAGCCAAGCGGACAGGGCAGGTGGCTACACCTTC
j_gene: TRBJ2-7; abundance: -; d_gene: -; v_gene: TRBV6-5; CDR3aa: CASSYSNGEDEQYF; CDR3nt: TGTGCCAGCAGTTACTCGAACGGGGAGGACGAGCAGTACTTC
j_gene: TRBJ1-1; abundance: -; d_gene: -; v_gene: TRBV2; CDR3aa: CASSEGRGNTEAFF; CDR3nt: TGTGCCAGCAGTGAGGGCAGGGGGAACACTGAAGCTTTCTTT
j_gene: TRBJ1-1; abundance: -; d_gene: TRBD1; v_gene: TRBV5-4; CDR3aa: CASSSGSGGDTEAFF; CDR3nt: TGTGCCAGCAGCTCGGGATCAGGGGGAGACACTGAAGCTTTCTTT
j_gene: TRBJ2-3; abundance: -; d_gene: TRBD2; v_gene: TRBV19; CDR3aa: CASSIGLAGEFDTQYF; CDR3nt: TGTGCCAGTAGTATAGGACTAGCGGGAGAATTTGATACGCAGTATTTT
j_gene: TRBJ2-3; abundance: once; d_gene: -; v_gene: TRBV4-3; CDR3aa: CASSPRRTERLTTTDTQYF; CDR3nt: TGCGCCAGCAGCCCAAGGCGTACGGAGCGGTTGACTACCACAGATACGCAGTATTTT
j_gene: TRBJ1-1; abundance: -; d_gene: TRBD1; v_gene: TRBV27; CDR3aa: CASSLGSGQGARLTEAFF; CDR3nt: TGTGCCAGCAGTTTAGGCTCAGGACAGGGGGCGCGATTAACTGAAGCTTTCTTT
j_gene: TRBJ1-6; abundance: -; d_gene: -; v_gene: TRBV5-6; CDR3aa: CASSPDRARHNSPLHF; CDR3nt: TGTGCCAGCAGCCCGGACAGAGCTCGGCATAATTCACCCCTCCACTTT
j_gene: TRBJ1-6; abundance: -; d_gene: -; v_gene: TRBV4-1; CDR3aa: CASRSTGGSLHF; CDR3nt: TGCGCCAGCAGATCCACCGGGGGTTCCCTCCACTTT
j_gene: TRBJ1-1; abundance: -; d_gene: -; v_gene: TRBV19; CDR3aa: CASRKGLMNTEAFF; CDR3nt: TGTGCCAGTAGAAAGGGACTGATGAACACTGAAGCTTTCTTT
j_gene: TRBJ2-5; abundance: once; d_gene: -; v_gene: TRBV9; CDR3aa: CASSVSGRAYRETQYF; CDR3nt: TGTGCCAGCAGCGTTAGTGGGAGAGCGTATCGGGAGACCCAGTACTTC
j_gene: TRBJ1-6; abundance: -; d_gene: -; v_gene: TRBV3-1/TRBV3-2; CDR3aa: CASSPGIVRGSPLHF; CDR3nt: TGTGCCAGCAGCCCAGGGATCGTTAGGGGTTCACCCCTCCACTTT
j_gene: TRBJ1-5; abundance: -; d_gene: -; v_gene: TRBV10-3; CDR3aa: CAPGQGGKLSNQPQHF; CDR3nt: TGTGCCCCTGGGCAGGGAGGTAAGTTAAGCAATCAGCCCCAGCATTTT
j_gene: TRBJ2-2; abundance: -; d_gene: TRBD1; v_gene: TRBV7-9; CDR3aa: CASRDRGNTGELFF; CDR3nt: TGTGCCAGCAGGGACAGGGGGAACACCGGGGAGCTGTTTTTT
j_gene: TRBJ2-7; abundance: once; d_gene: TRBD1; v_gene: TRBV5-1; CDR3aa: CASSHPGTDSYEQYF; CDR3nt: TGCGCCAGCAGCCACCCCGGGACAGATTCCTACGAGCAGTACTTC
j_gene: TRBJ2-7; abundance: few; d_gene: -; v_gene: TRBV4-1; CDR3aa: CASSKIQDSSYEQYF; CDR3nt: TGCGCCAGCAGCAAGATTCAAGATAGCTCCTACGAGCAGTACTTC
j_gene: TRBJ1-5; abundance: few; d_gene: -; v_gene: TRBV4-1; CDR3aa: CASSPIQGRGNQPQHF; CDR3nt: TGCGCCAGCAGCCCAATACAGGGAAGGGGGAATCAGCCCCAGCATTTT
j_gene: TRBJ2-3; abundance: -; d_gene: -; v_gene: TRBV12-3/TRBV12-4; CDR3aa: CASRQQGTDTQYF; CDR3nt: TGTGCCAGCAGACAGCAAGGCACAGATACGCAGTATTTT
j_gene: TRBJ2-1; abundance: once; d_gene: -; v_gene: TRBV11-2; CDR3aa: CASSLIEVEQFF; CDR3nt: TGTGCCAGCAGCTTAATTGAGGTAGAGCAGTTCTTC
j_gene: TRBJ1-2; abundance: -; d_gene: -; v_gene: TRBV30; CDR3aa: CAWGKRSAGYTF; CDR3nt: TGTGCCTGGGGTAAGAGGTCGGCTGGCTACACCTTC
j_gene: TRBJ1-1; abundance: -; d_gene: -; v_gene: TRBV7-8; CDR3aa: CASSRGPEGAEAFF; CDR3nt: TGTGCCAGCAGCCGGGGCCCTGAGGGTGCTGAAGCTTTCTTT
j_gene: TRBJ1-1; abundance: -; d_gene: -; v_gene: TRBV5-5; CDR3aa: CASSRASSTEAFF; CDR3nt: TGTGCCAGCAGCCGAGCGAGTAGCACTGAAGCTTTCTTT
j_gene: TRBJ2-1; abundance: few; d_gene: TRBD2; v_gene: TRBV14; CDR3aa: CASSQDFGLASNEQFF; CDR3nt: TGTGCCAGCAGCCAAGATTTCGGACTAGCCTCCAATGAGCAGTTCTTC
j_gene: TRBJ1-1; abundance: -; d_gene: TRBD1; v_gene: TRBV28; CDR3aa: CASSSPGGAKTEAFF; CDR3nt: TGTGCCAGCAGTTCTCCAGGGGGCGCGAAGACTGAAGCTTTCTTT
j_gene: TRBJ2-7; abundance: -; d_gene: TRBD2; v_gene: TRBV28; CDR3aa: CASSSQYRGGYEQYF; CDR3nt: TGTGCCAGCAGTTCCCAATACCGGGGGGGTTACGAGCAGTACTTC
j_gene: TRBJ1-5; abundance: once; d_gene: TRBD1; v_gene: TRBV29-1; CDR3aa: CSAGEGARQPQHF; CDR3nt: TGCAGCGCCGGTGAGGGGGCCCGTCAGCCCCAGCATTTT
j_gene: TRBJ2-1; abundance: few; d_gene: -; v_gene: TRBV20-1; CDR3aa: CSASERDNEQFF; CDR3nt: TGCAGTGCTAGTGAACGGGACAATGAGCAGTTCTTC
j_gene: TRBJ1-2; abundance: -; d_gene: TRBD1; v_gene: TRBV10-2; CDR3aa: CASSDLRGLYGYTF; CDR3nt: TGCGCCAGCAGTGACTTGAGGGGGCTCTATGGCTACACCTTC
j_gene: TRBJ2-1; abundance: -; d_gene: TRBD1; v_gene: TRBV3-1/TRBV3-2; CDR3aa: CASSQSYRGSEQFF; CDR3nt: TGTGCCAGCAGCCAGAGTTACAGGGGGAGTGAGCAGTTCTTC
j_gene: TRBJ2-7; abundance: -; d_gene: -; v_gene: TRBV7-2; CDR3aa: CASSLGRAHNEQYF; CDR3nt: TGTGCCAGCAGCTTAGGGAGGGCCCATAACGAGCAGTACTTC
j_gene: TRBJ1-5; abundance: -; d_gene: -; v_gene: TRBV19; CDR3aa: CASSIGQGGQPQHF; CDR3nt: TGTGCCAGTAGTATCGGTCAGGGTGGTCAGCCCCAGCATTTT
j_gene: TRBJ2-7; abundance: -; d_gene: TRBD1; v_gene: TRBV19; CDR3aa: CASSKVGQGAFEQYF; CDR3nt: TGTGCCAGTAGCAAGGTTGGACAGGGGGCTTTCGAGCAGTACTTC
j_gene: TRBJ2-1; abundance: -; d_gene: -; v_gene: TRBV4-3; CDR3aa: CASSQGLSAFYNEQFF; CDR3nt: TGCGCCAGCAGCCAAGGTCTAAGTGCTTTCTACAATGAGCAGTTCTTC
j_gene: TRBJ1-2; abundance: -; d_gene: -; v_gene: TRBV5-1; CDR3aa: CASSLAFGRGYWGYTF; CDR3nt: TGCGCCAGCAGCTTGGCCTTCGGCAGGGGTTATTGGGGCTACACCTTC
j_gene: TRBJ1-3; abundance: few; d_gene: -; v_gene: TRBV11-2; CDR3aa: CASSLNIDGSGNTIYF; CDR3nt: TGTGCCAGCAGCTTAAACATCGACGGGTCAGGAAACACCATATATTTT